What follows describes a single TCR beta chain. TCRdb keeps only in-frame clones here, not all; method: immunoSEQ multiplex PCR. The data hold approximately 140,000 clones, with roughly nine tenths observed a single time. There are 15 residues in the CDR3. Losses at the gene ends were 6 bases for V and 7 bases for J; bases not matched to a gene: 8. CDR1 is WNHNN, CDR2 SYGVQD, per germline (reference sequence). These data come from a study of blood T cell repertoires in COVID-19. Material: peripheral blood. V and J are TRBV10-1 and TRBJ1-6; 8 bases line up with TRBD1. This TCR was recovered from a woman aged 55-69 years with active or convalescent COVID-19. CDR3 DNA: TGCGCCAGCAGGATACCGGGACAGGACAATTCACCCCTCCACTTT. Encoded protein: CASRIPGQDNSPLHF.